The sequence of this T cell receptor (beta chain) was determined in a study of control samples from healthy donors and cancer patients. This CDR3 region has 14 residues. The germline V gene has CDR1 LNHDA and CDR2 SQIVND (reference sequence). Trimming took 3 bases from V and 7 from J, leaving 13 bases between them. The protocol was immunoSEQ multiplex PCR, while the TCRdb copy is restricted to in-frame clones and leaves out a portion. The sample gives 60,000 to 85,000 clones, 85% to 95% of which show up once; nearly 6% is in the top ten. The clonotype comes from an older woman in good health. The sample taken for sequencing was blood. V is TRBV19 and J is TRBJ1-5; no firm D call. The DNA of the CDR3 is TGTGCCAGTAGTATCGTTGCGGGAGGCCAGCCCCAGCATTTT. Amino acid sequence: CASSIVAGGQPQHF.